This T cell receptor beta chain came from a study of response to subunit inactivated influenza vaccine. The germline V gene encodes CDR1 SGHVS and CDR2 FNYEAQ. The CDR3 is made up of 12 amino acids. V was pared by 5 bases and J by 12 bases, with 7 bases of the junction left unmatched. Each CDR3 protein is one row after TCRdb ran MiXCR on the RT-PCR reads. Of roughly 190,000 distinct CDR3 sequences in the sample, about 12% are singletons; the top ten hold about 29%. This same sample was also part of a study on T cells expressing NK-cell markers. That source notes: Production of TCR beta cDNA relied on 5'RACE template switching with UMIs. HCMV seropositivity marked seven of the eight sequenced donors; one was seronegative. CD8+ T cells in more than five donors included dominant NKG2C+ clonotypes at roughly 1.0-7.0%. Also leading the CD3+CD56-NKG2C+ fraction in a few donors were these clonotypes.

The J gene is TRBJ2-1, the V gene TRBV7-6, with 7 bases fitting TRBD2. This receptor was obtained from a man aged 50-60 years who received an inactivated influenza vaccine. Source: CD8+ T cells sorted from PBMCs, taken approximately 12 days after vaccination. CDR3 bases: TGTGCCAGCAGCGCGGGGGAAGAGGGGCAGTTCTTC. Amino acid sequence: CASSAGEEGQFF.